A selection of T cell receptor beta chains follows, all from one sample in a study of beta chain features in type 1 diabetes. TCRdb keeps only in-frame clones here, not all; method: immunoSEQ multiplex PCR. The repertoire holds around 430,000 clones, around 30% seen once, with roughly 0.06% in the top ten. The sequenced sample consisted of naive CD4+ T cells from blood. Receptors were obtained from a man aged 18 to 30 in good health. Both conserved end residues are part of each CDR3. Fields, in order: V gene, D gene, clone size, J gene, CDR3 DNA, CDR3 protein. The D gene is left open where the match is weak. Rows may omit the clone size; those that give it use once, few, many or a size class.

>TRBV15|TRBD2|NA|TRBJ2-1
TGTGCCACCAGCAGGTCTAGCGGGAGAAGGTACAATGAGCAGTTCTTC
CATSRSSGRRYNEQFF
>TRBV5-1|NA|few|TRBJ2-7
TGCGCCAGCAGCTTGGCCCCGGGTAACTCCTACGAGCAGTACTTC
CASSLAPGNSYEQYF
>TRBV29-1|TRBD1|NA|TRBJ2-5
TGCAGCTCTGGACAGGGGCGGGAGACCCAGTACTTC
CSSGQGRETQYF
>TRBV5-1|TRBD2|NA|TRBJ2-1
TGCGCCAGCAGCTTGACGGGACTAGCGGGATTAGCAAATGAGCAGTTCTTC
CASSLTGLAGLANEQFF
>TRBV6-5|NA|few|TRBJ2-7
TGTGCCAGCAGTTACTCGGGCAGGGGCTACGAGCAGTACTTC
CASSYSGRGYEQYF
>TRBV30|NA|NA|TRBJ2-1
TGTGCCTGGAGGCGGATCGGCCAAGGGTCTATCTCCTCTGAGCAGTTCTTC
CAWRRIGQGSISSEQFF
>TRBV15|NA|NA|TRBJ2-3
TGTGCCACCAGCAGAGACGTGGGGAATACGCAGTATTTT
CATSRDVGNTQYF
>TRBV29-1|NA|NA|TRBJ1-1
TGCAGCGATGGGGGAACTGAAGCTTTCTTT
CSDGGTEAFF
>TRBV7-9|NA|few|TRBJ2-5
TGTGCCAGCAGCAGGGATTTACAAGAGACCCAGTACTTC
CASSRDLQETQYF
>TRBV29-1|NA|NA|TRBJ2-7
TGCAGCGTTGTAAAGGGACAACTCTACGAGCAGTACTTC
CSVVKGQLYEQYF
>TRBV30|NA|NA|TRBJ2-4
TGTGCCTGTGGACAAATGGAGGGAGCTCCCAAAAACATTCAGTACTTC
CACGQMEGAPKNIQYF
>TRBV4-3|NA|once|TRBJ2-7
TGCGCCAGCAGCCAAGCCTACACAGGGATAGGGGCCTACGAGCAGTACTTC
CASSQAYTGIGAYEQYF
>TRBV7-6|NA|NA|TRBJ2-1
TGTGCCAGCAGCTTAGTAGCCAGGGGCAATGAGCAGTTCTTC
CASSLVARGNEQFF
>TRBV7-9|TRBD1|NA|TRBJ1-1
TGTGCCAGCAGCGCGGGACAGACCACTGAAGCTTTCTTT
CASSAGQTTEAFF
>TRBV29-1|NA|NA|TRBJ1-5
TGCAGCGTTGTTGAAGGGAGCAATCAGCCCCAGCATTTT
CSVVEGSNQPQHF
>TRBV10-3|NA|few|TRBJ2-6
TGTGCCATCAGTGGTGGCGGTTCCGGGGCCAACGTCCTGACTTTC
CAISGGGSGANVLTF
>TRBV7-2|NA|NA|TRBJ2-2
TGTGCCAGCAGCCGGGCCTTCGAGGAGCTGTTTTTT
CASSRAFEELFF
>TRBV28|NA|few|TRBJ2-7
TGTGCCAGCAGTTTGAGTAGGTGGGACGAGCAGTACTTC
CASSLSRWDEQYF
>TRBV4-3|TRBD1|few|TRBJ1-2
TGCGCCAGCGGACAGGACATCAACTATGGCTACACCTTC
CASGQDINYGYTF
>TRBV5-4|NA|few|TRBJ2-3
TGTGCCAGCAGCGCCCTGGGGGGCACAGATACGCAGTATTTT
CASSALGGTDTQYF
>TRBV7-3|TRBD1|few|TRBJ2-1
TGTGCCAGCAGTAAGACAGGGGAAGTCGAGCAGTTCTTC
CASSKTGEVEQFF
>TRBV29-1|NA|few|TRBJ2-5
TGCAGCGTCTCAGGGGAGTTCTGGCAAGAGACCCAGTACTTC
CSVSGEFWQETQYF
>TRBV30|NA|few|TRBJ1-1
TGTGCCTGGAGTGCCGGGGGCGGCCAAGCTTTCTTT
CAWSAGGGQAFF
>TRBV29-1|NA|NA|TRBJ2-7
TGCAGCGCGTCTCGGGACGCCGCCTCCTACGAGCAGTACTTC
CSASRDAASYEQYF
>TRBV9|TRBD2|NA|TRBJ2-7
TGTGCCAGCAGCGTTGGACTAGCGGGACACGGGGAGCAGTACTTC
CASSVGLAGHGEQYF
>TRBV15|NA|few|TRBJ2-1
TGTGCCACCAGCAGAGACAGGGCTTCAAATGAGCAGTTCTTC
CATSRDRASNEQFF
>TRBV29-1|NA|NA|TRBJ2-3
TGCAGCGTTGAGCCTCAAGGGGTGGAGCGCACAGATACGCAGTATTTT
CSVEPQGVERTDTQYF
>TRBV6-1|NA|NA|TRBJ2-5
TGTGCCAGCAGTGAAGGTGGCAGACAAGAGACCCAGTACTTC
CASSEGGRQETQYF
>TRBV10-3|TRBD1|NA|TRBJ2-4
TGTGCCATCAGTGAACAGGGGCTGAAAAACATTCAGTACTTC
CAISEQGLKNIQYF
>TRBV7-9|NA|few|TRBJ2-5
TGTGCCAGCAGCCCTACAGAGACCCAGTACTTC
CASSPTETQYF
>TRBV2|NA|NA|TRBJ2-1
TGTGCCAGCCAACAATACCTTGGGAATGAGCAGTTCTTC
CASQQYLGNEQFF
>TRBV10-3|TRBD2|once|TRBJ2-1
TGTGCCATCAGTGAGCTACTAGCGAGTCTCAATGAGCAGTTCTTC
CAISELLASLNEQFF
>TRBV5-1|NA|NA|TRBJ2-1
TGCGCCAGCAGCTCGTCCTTTTGGAATGAGCAGTTCTTC
CASSSSFWNEQFF
>TRBV15|TRBD2|NA|TRBJ2-3
TGTGCCACCAGCAGAAGACTAGCGGGTGGCACAGATACGCAGTATTTT
CATSRRLAGGTDTQYF
>TRBV30|NA|few|TRBJ2-7
TGTGCCTGGAGGCATCAGCGCTACGAGCAGTACTTC
CAWRHQRYEQYF
>TRBV7-9|NA|few|TRBJ2-3
TGTGCCAGCAGCTTAGAGGCTGGGGCGCAGTATTTT
CASSLEAGAQYF
>TRBV6-6|NA|NA|TRBJ1-1
TGTGCCAGCAGTTACTTCAGGGGGAACACTGAAGCTTTCTTT
CASSYFRGNTEAFF
>TRBV30|TRBD2|few|TRBJ2-4
TGTGCCTGGAGTGTGGCGGGAGGGTACATTCAGTACTTC
CAWSVAGGYIQYF
>TRBV5-1|TRBD2|NA|TRBJ2-3
TGCGCCAGCAACTCCGGGACTAGGCGCACAGATACGCAGTATTTT
CASNSGTRRTDTQYF
>TRBV7-9|NA|NA|TRBJ1-1
TGTGCCAGCAGGACGGCGACAGGAAGAAACACTGAAGCTTTCTTT
CASRTATGRNTEAFF
>TRBV7-8|NA|NA|TRBJ2-3
TGTGCCAGCAAAAGGGAGGTCACAGATACGCAGTATTTT
CASKREVTDTQYF
>TRBV2|NA|few|TRBJ2-7
TGTGCCAGCCAGGGATTTACGGAGCAGTACTTC
CASQGFTEQYF
>TRBV2|TRBD1|once|TRBJ2-7
TGTGCCAGCAGACAGGGACAGGCGCCCTACGAGCAGTACTTC
CASRQGQAPYEQYF
>TRBV20-1|NA|NA|TRBJ2-5
TGCAGTGCTAGAAAGGAGACCCAGTACTTC
CSARKETQYF
>TRBV6-5|TRBD2|few|TRBJ2-1
TGTGCCAGCAGTTACTCACCTGGGACTAGCGGGAGTGAGCAGTTCTTC
CASSYSPGTSGSEQFF
>TRBV5-1|NA|few|TRBJ2-5
TGCGCCAGCAGCTATCGACCCGGGGAGGAAGAGACCCAGTACTTC
CASSYRPGEEETQYF
>TRBV7-9|NA|NA|TRBJ2-5
TGTGCCAGCAGCCGGGACTCCTCCAAAGAGACCCAGTACTTC
CASSRDSSKETQYF
>TRBV4-3|NA|few|TRBJ1-4
TGCGCCAGCAGCCAAACTCCTGGGGCAACTAATGAAAAACTGTTTTTT
CASSQTPGATNEKLFF
>TRBV5-1|NA|NA|TRBJ2-3
TGCGCCAGCAGCTCTCCCAGTCCCGCAGATACGCAGTATTTT
CASSSPSPADTQYF
>TRBV5-4|NA|few|TRBJ2-3
TGTGCCAGCAGCTTGGCTCCCGGGAGAGGGACAGATACGCAGTATTTT
CASSLAPGRGTDTQYF
>TRBV4-1|NA|few|TRBJ2-7
TGCGCCAGCAGCCGGAGTGAGACGGAAAGCTCCTACGAGCAGTACTTC
CASSRSETESSYEQYF
>TRBV11-2|NA|few|TRBJ2-5
TGTGCCAGCAGCTTACGAGGGAGAGAGACCCAGTACTTC
CASSLRGRETQYF
>TRBV9|TRBD2|few|TRBJ2-1
TGTGCCAGCAGCCCTACTAGCGGGAGGGCCATTGAGCAGTTCTTC
CASSPTSGRAIEQFF
>TRBV25-1|NA|few|TRBJ2-3
TGTGCCAGCAGTGAGGTGGGGCTCACAGATACGCAGTATTTT
CASSEVGLTDTQYF
>TRBV30|TRBD1|NA|TRBJ2-1
TGTGCCTGGTCGGCAGGGGGCTCTTACCAGTTCTTC
CAWSAGGSYQFF
>TRBV7-9|NA|NA|TRBJ2-1
TGTGCCAGCAGCCTCGGCCGACTAACCTCCAATGAGCAGTTCTTC
CASSLGRLTSNEQFF